These 10 T cell receptor beta chains share one sample of origin, sequenced in a study of cytomegalovirus exposure and HLA in healthy donors. The study ran its PCR with 60 Vbeta and 13 Jbeta primers. Some clones are missing from TCRdb's copy, which holds only in-frame ones; the method was immunoSEQ multiplex PCR. Among some 140,000 clones listed, around four fifths were seen once. Sequenced: PBMCs. All receptors come from a woman aged 40 to 55 in good health and CMV-seronegative.

The chain is built from TRBV6-5 and TRBJ1-3; D unresolved. CDR1 is MNHEY, CDR2 SVGAGI, per germline. Trimming pared 3 bases from V and 0 bases from J, leaving 6 bases between. The CDR3 is 14 residues long. The chain's CDR3 is CASSYGHSGNTIYF. For the CDR3, the DNA is TGTGCCAGCAGTTATGGGCACTCTGGAAACACCATATATTTT.

This chain uses TRBV19 with TRBJ1-1; tentatively, D is TRBD1 (6 bases). This CDR3 spans 15 amino acids. The germline V and J ends were trimmed by 0 bases and 2 bases, with 10 bases remaining between them. Per the germline V gene, CDR1 is LNHDA and CDR2 is SQIVND (reference sequence). The CDR3 reads CASSIEGRGNTEAFF. Written as DNA, the CDR3 is TGTGCCAGTAGTATAGAGGGCAGGGGCAACACTGAAGCTTTCTTT. The full variable domain, its missing parts supplied by reference TRBV19 and TRBJ1-1, is DGGITQSPKYLFRKEGQNVTLSCEQNLNHDAMYWYRQDPGQGLRLIYYSQIVNDFQKGDIAEGYSVSREKKESFPLTVTSAQKNPTAFYLCASSIEGRGNTEAFFGQGTRLTVV.

The chain has TRBV4-3 and TRBJ1-1; TRBD1 matches 7 bases. Germline V gene data show CDR1 as LGHNA and CDR2 as YSLEER. The CDR3 loop spans 14 amino acids. The ends lost 1 base at V and 3 bases at J; junction bases unmatched: 2. CDR3 in amino acids: CASSQGRGYTEAFF. DNA for the CDR3: TGCGCCAGCAGCCAAGGCAGGGGGTACACTGAAGCTTTCTTT.

The chain links TRBV27 to TRBJ2-7; TRBD1 matches 7 bases. The length of the CDR3 is 15 residues. V lost 4 bases, J lost 3 bases, and 9 bases stayed unmatched. The germline CDR1 and CDR2 sequences are MNHEY and SMNVEV (reference sequence). The CDR3 nucleotides are TGTGCCAGCAGTTCCCTCGGGACAGCTTACTACGAGCAGTACTTC. This translates into CASSSLGTAYYEQYF.

This clone has only a few counts. The V gene is TRBV6-1, the J gene TRBJ2-7; D perhaps matches TRBD1 (6 bases). Germline V lookup: CDR1 MNHNS, CDR2 SASEGT. With 3 bases removed from V and 7 bases from J, the gap between germline ends came to 19 bases. CDR3 length: 15 residues. CDR3: CASSDNTRGQREQYF. The CDR3 bases are TGTGCCAGCAGTGATAATACCAGGGGCCAAAGGGAGCAGTACTTC.

J is TRBJ1-6 and V is TRBV5-1; D call uncertain. V lost 0 bases and J lost 11, with 15 bases in between. This CDR3 comprises 15 residues. CDR1 SGHRS and CDR2 YFSETQ come from the germline V gene. The CDR3 DNA sequence: TGCGCCAGCAGCTTGGACCTCGGGATTTGGGCACCCCTCCACTTT. This gives the protein CASSLDLGIWAPLHF.

This chain links TRBV19 with TRBJ2-5, with 10 bases lining up with TRBD2. This CDR3 comprises 16 residues. The germline CDR1 and CDR2 sequences are LNHDA and SQIVND (reference sequence). V lost 3 bases and J lost 5; bases outside the gene matches: 9. For the CDR3, the DNA is TGTGCCAGTAGTATTCCTAGCGGGGGCCTAGGGGAGACCCAGTACTTC. This codes for CASSIPSGGLGETQYF.

The chain has TRBV30 and TRBJ1-5; the match to TRBD1 covers 10 bases. The CDR3 runs 12 residues. Germline CDR1 reads GTSNPN; CDR2 reads SVGIG (reference sequence). CDR3: CAFDRGHQPQHF. CDR3 nucleotides: TGTGCGTTCGACAGGGGGCATCAGCCCCAGCATTTT.

The CDR3 DNA sequence: TGCGCCAGCAGCATGGACCCAGGGGTGAACACTGAAGCTTTCTTT. Amino acid sequence: CASSMDPGVNTEAFF. The J gene is TRBJ1-1, the V gene TRBV5-1; D is perhaps TRBD1 (6 bases). From germline, CDR1 is SGHRS and CDR2 YFSETQ. The V end lost 4 bases, the J end lost 0 bases, and 13 bases lay between the germline ends. CDR3 length equals 15 residues.

This clone was counted only a few times. The chain has TRBV4-1 and TRBJ2-3; 7 nucleotides agree with TRBD2. After removal of 4 bases from V and 5 bases from J, the junction contained 3 bases not matched to a gene. There are 13 residues in the CDR3. Germline lookup yields CDR1 MGHRA and CDR2 YSYEKL. The CDR3 loop reads CASSPGGRDTQYF. The CDR3 region has the DNA TGCGCCAGCAGCCCGGGGGGACGAGATACGCAGTATTTT.